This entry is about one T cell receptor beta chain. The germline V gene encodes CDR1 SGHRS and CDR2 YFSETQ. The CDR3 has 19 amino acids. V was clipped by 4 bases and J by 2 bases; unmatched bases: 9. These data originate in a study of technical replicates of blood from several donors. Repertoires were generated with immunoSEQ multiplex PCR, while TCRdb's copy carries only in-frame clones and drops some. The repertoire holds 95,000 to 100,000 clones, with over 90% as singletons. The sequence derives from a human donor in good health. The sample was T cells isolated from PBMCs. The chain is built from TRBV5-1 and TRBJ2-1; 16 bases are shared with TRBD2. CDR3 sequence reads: CASSLSPGTSGGAYNEQFF. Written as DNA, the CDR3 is TGCGCCAGCAGCCTTAGTCCCGGGACTAGCGGGGGGGCCTACAATGAGCAGTTCTTC.